These 16 T cell receptor beta chains share one sample of origin, sequenced in a study of T cell responses to AZD1222 COVID-19 vaccine. The protocol was immunoSEQ multiplex PCR, while the TCRdb copy is restricted to in-frame clones and leaves out a portion. Of over 95,000 clones in the sample, roughly 92% were seen once. The sequenced sample was peripheral blood, obtained on day 0 of AZD1222 vaccination. The receptors were sampled from an adult in good health.

This rearrangement joins TRBV28 to TRBJ1-5; 8 bases line up with TRBD1. Germline-derived CDR1 and CDR2 are MDHEN and SYDVKM. The CDR3 loop spans 15 amino acids. V lost 6 bases, J lost 6 bases, and 10 bases stayed unmatched. The DNA of the CDR3 is TGTGCCAGCAGAGACTTGACAGGGGCAAGTCAGCCCCAGCATTTT. It is translated as CASRDLTGASQPQHF.

The chain carries TRBV4-2 and TRBJ2-7, with TRBD2 identical over 7 bases. CDR1 is LGHNA and CDR2 is YNFKEQ in the germline V gene. Trimming took 3 bases from V and 2 from J; bases not matched to a gene: 10. This CDR3 spans 16 amino acids. CDR3 sequence: CASSQDERGTAYEQYF. The CDR3 nucleotides read TGTGCCAGCAGCCAGGACGAGCGGGGTACCGCCTACGAGCAGTACTTC.

This chain links TRBV6-2 or TRBV6-3 with TRBJ1-5, with 9 bases that match TRBD1. The CDR3 runs 16 residues. CDR1 is MNHEY, CDR2 SVGEGT, per germline. V gave up 2 bases and J gave up 7 bases; unmatched junction bases: 9. The CDR3 here is CASSYGGTGLGQPQHF. The CDR3 DNA reads TGTGCCAGCAGTTACGGTGGGACAGGGCTCGGCCAGCCCCAGCATTTT.

Only one count was recorded for this clone. The rearrangement links TRBV7-2 to TRBJ2-7; 9 bases are shared with TRBD1. The CDR3 length is 16 residues. CDR1 and CDR2 from the germline V gene are SGHTA and FQGNSA. The trim removed 2 bases at V and 1 base at J, leaving 6 bases unmatched. CDR3 residues: CASSLTGQGLSYEQYF. CDR3 coding DNA: TGTGCCAGCAGCTTAACGGGACAGGGTCTATCCTACGAGCAGTACTTC.

The V and J genes are TRBV12-3 or TRBV12-4 and TRBJ2-7; the D is unclear. Trimming took 1 base from V and 4 from J, leaving 5 bases between them. This CDR3 is built from 12 residues. The CDR3 nucleotides are TGTGCCAGCAGTTTAGGACGGTACGAGCAGTACTTC. Translated, it gives CASSLGRYEQYF.

The chain combines TRBV21-1 with TRBJ2-7; whether TRBD1, the table's D call, matches the DNA was not checked. TRBV21-1 corresponds to a pseudogene. This CDR3 region has 14 residues. The CDR3, as DNA: TGTGCCAGCAGCCCCGGGACAGGGACCTACGAGCAGTACTTC. It translates to CASSPGTGTYEQYF.

The chain carries TRBV15 and TRBJ2-7, with 11 bases that match TRBD1. The CDR3 consists of 14 residues. V lost 3 bases and J lost 5; bases outside the gene matches: 3. Germline CDR1 is LNHNV and CDR2 is YYDKDF (reference sequence). As DNA, the CDR3 is TGTGCCACCAGCAGCCGGACAGGGGGCGACGAGCAGTACTTC. Amino acids: CATSSRTGGDEQYF.

This rearrangement joins TRBV28 to TRBJ2-7; a weak D match, TRBD2 (6 bases). Trimming cost V 3 bases and J 4 bases, with 13 bases left between them. CDR1 and CDR2 (germline): MDHEN, SYDVKM. The CDR3 spans 14 residues. DNA of the CDR3: TGTGCCAGCAGTTTGGACGGGGGACGTTACGAGCAGTACTTC. Protein sequence: CASSLDGGRYEQYF.

J is TRBJ1-5 and V is TRBV23-1, with 8 nucleotides matching TRBD1. TRBV23-1 is known as an ORF, though its function is uncertain. The ends lost 0 bases at V and 0 bases at J; junction bases unmatched: 7. This CDR3 comprises 18 residues. CDR3 coding DNA: TGCGCCAGCAGTCAATCGCAAGGACAGGGTTTTAGCAATCAGCCCCAGCATTTT. Translation: CASSQSQGQGFSNQPQHF.

The rearrangement uses TRBV5-1 and TRBJ1-4; D call uncertain. Deletions cut 5 bases from V and 3 bases from J, with 11 bases between. This CDR3 spans 14 amino acids. CDR1 is SGHRS, CDR2 YFSETQ, per germline. CDR3 amino acids: CASSSDGPNEKLFF. CDR3 nucleotide sequence: TGCGCCAGCAGTTCGGACGGACCTAATGAAAAACTGTTTTTT.

This clone was seen only once. The chain couples TRBV2 to TRBJ2-7; TRBD2 matches 9 bases. V was clipped by 4 bases and J by 4 bases; unmatched bases: 8. Germline V lookup: CDR1 SNHLY, CDR2 FYNNEI. CDR3 length: 15 residues. CDR3 bases: TGTGCCAGCAGTGCTTCGGCGGGGGGGGCGTACGAGCAGTACTTC. Its protein is CASSASAGGAYEQYF.

The J gene is TRBJ1-5, the V gene TRBV15; D is uncertain. The CDR3 is 11 amino acids. Deletions cut 8 bases from V and 8 bases from J, with 10 bases between. CDR1 is LNHNV and CDR2 is YYDKDF in the germline V gene (reference sequence). CDR3 bases: TGTGCCACCTCCTCCGGGAAGCCCCAGCATTTT. It yields the protein CATSSGKPQHF. Combining the CDR3 with reference TRBV15 and TRBJ1-5 gives the whole variable domain DAMVIQNPRYQVTQFGKPVTLSCSQTLNHNVMYWYQQKSSQAPKLLFHYYDKDFNNEADTPDNFQSRRPNTSFCFLDIRSPGLGDTAMYLCATSSGKPQHFGDGTRLSIL.

The rearrangement joins TRBV11-2 to TRBJ1-3; maybe TRBD1 (5 bases). The CDR3 runs to 15 residues. Germline V gene sequence: CDR1 SGHAT, CDR2 FQNNGV. Trimming left V 3 bases short and J 2 bases short, with 11 bases between. The CDR3 coding sequence is TGTGCCAGCAGCTTGGGAGGGACCACTGGAAACACCATATATTTT. Its translation is CASSLGGTTGNTIYF.

In this sample, this clone turned up a few times. The rearrangement uses TRBV29-1 and TRBJ2-1, with 7 positions matching TRBD1. The length of the CDR3 is 15 residues. Germline-derived CDR1 and CDR2 are SQVTM and ANQGSEA. Trimming took 3 bases from V and 4 from J; bases not matched to a gene: 9. The CDR3 spells CSVEPTGLSYNEQFF. The CDR3 nucleotides read TGCAGCGTTGAGCCGACAGGGCTATCTTACAATGAGCAGTTCTTC.

The rearrangement links TRBV28 to TRBJ1-5, with TRBD1 as a possible D gene (5 bases). In germline, CDR1 is MDHEN, CDR2 SYDVKM. The CDR3 loop spans 13 amino acids. Trimming left V 3 bases short and J 12 bases short, with 15 bases between. The CDR3 region has the DNA TGTGCCAGCAGTTTCGGCAGGGAATTAAACCAGCATTTT. Its translation: CASSFGRELNQHF.

The chain has TRBV28 and TRBJ2-3, with unresolved D. Germline assignment: CDR1 MDHEN and CDR2 SYDVKM. Trimming cost V 2 bases and J 6 bases, with 6 bases left between them. The CDR3 totals 12 residues. CDR3 amino acids: CASSLGRDTQYF. The DNA of the CDR3 is TGTGCCAGCAGTTTAGGAAGGGATACGCAGTATTTT.